This TCR beta chain emerged from a study of CD8+CD57+ T cells in acquired aplastic anemia. Study-wide background: Recorded DNA amounts for sorted CD4+ and CD8+ cells had an average of about 3.5 ug. Healthy donors averaged around 10 million reads for CD4+ cells.

As to this clonotype: Its antigen remains unknown.

The V gene end was trimmed by 5 bases and the J gene end by 8 bases; junction bases not matched to a gene: 5. CDR3 size: 14 residues. CDR1 is SNHLY and CDR2 is FYNNEI in the germline V gene. Genomic DNA acted as the template from which TCR beta VDJ combination and CDR3 sequence profiling were carried out. From the reads, TCRdb called clonotypes with MiXCR, one entry per CDR3 protein. Of 98,000 or so distinct CDR3 sequences in the sample, 51% are singletons; the top ten hold 25% to 35%. Study-wide results and limits: Significance was not reached for CD8+ Simpson's diversity between patients and controls. Some 30 shared CD8+ CDR3s appeared highly expressed within patients' immunodominant clones.

The chain links TRBV2 to TRBJ2-1, with 11 nucleotides matching TRBD2. The sample taken for sequencing was sorted CD4+, CD8+, or CD8+CD57+ T cells (not recorded which) from PBMCs. This TCR was recovered from a human donor in good health, serving as a control. This chain's CDR3 is CASSLVSGGDEQFF. CDR3 sequence (DNA): TGTGCCAGCAGTTTGGTTAGCGGGGGGGATGAGCAGTTCTTC.